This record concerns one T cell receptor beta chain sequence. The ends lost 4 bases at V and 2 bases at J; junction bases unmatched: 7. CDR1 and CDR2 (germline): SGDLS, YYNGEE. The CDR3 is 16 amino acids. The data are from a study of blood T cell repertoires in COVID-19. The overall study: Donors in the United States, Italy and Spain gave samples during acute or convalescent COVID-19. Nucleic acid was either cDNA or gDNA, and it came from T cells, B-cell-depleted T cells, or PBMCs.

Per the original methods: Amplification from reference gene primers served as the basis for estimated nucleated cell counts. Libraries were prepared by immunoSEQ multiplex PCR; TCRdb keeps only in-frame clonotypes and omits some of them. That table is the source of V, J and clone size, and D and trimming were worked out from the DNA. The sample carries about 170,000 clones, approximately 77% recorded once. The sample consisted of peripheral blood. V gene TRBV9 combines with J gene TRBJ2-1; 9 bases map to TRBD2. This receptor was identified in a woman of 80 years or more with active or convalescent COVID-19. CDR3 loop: CASSPFSGRPYNEQFF. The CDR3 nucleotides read TGTGCCAGCAGCCCCTTCAGCGGGAGGCCCTACAATGAGCAGTTCTTC.